The rows below give T cell receptor beta chains drawn from one sample of a study of T-cell memory formation after mild COVID-19. TCRdb independently ran MiXCR on the 5' RACE reads; one entry per CDR3 protein. The sample lists 300,000 to 350,000 distinct CDR3 sequences, 13% to 15% occurring once. Sequencing input: PBMCs or a T cell subset sorted from them (not recorded which). Receptor source: a man between 18 and 35 years old who had mild COVID-19 (a few samples of this study predate the infection). Cell type and time point are not known. The CDR3 runs from the conserved cysteine through the conserved F or W. A D gene is named only where the DNA matches it firmly. Expanded clones get a size class; other rows say once, few or many, or leave the size out.

v_gene	abundance	j_gene	d_gene	CDR3nt	CDR3aa
TRBV4-1	few	TRBJ2-5	.	TGCGCCAGCAGCCATAGATTAGGGGCTTACCAAGAGACCCAGTACTTC	CASSHRLGAYQETQYF
TRBV29-1	.	TRBJ1-4	.	TGCAGCGTTGAGAGAAGTAAGGGGGAAAAACTGTTTTTT	CSVERSKGEKLFF
TRBV5-1	few	TRBJ2-7	TRBD2	TGCGCCAGCGGTGCGGGGGGGGGCCCCTACGAGCAGTACTTC	CASGAGGGPYEQYF
TRBV10-2	many	TRBJ2-1	.	TGCGCCAGCAGTGTAGACACCGCGCAGCAGTTCTTC	CASSVDTAQQFF
TRBV12-3/TRBV12-4	few	TRBJ1-1	TRBD1	TGTGCCAGCAGTCTATCCGGGACAGGGAGGACTGAAGCTTTCTTT	CASSLSGTGRTEAFF
TRBV15	.	TRBJ1-5	TRBD1	TGTGCCACCAGCAGAGCCGCCGGGACAGGAGGTCAGCCCCAGCATTTT	CATSRAAGTGGQPQHF
TRBV10-3	.	TRBJ2-3	.	TGTGCCATCGGGGGGGCGGATACGCAGTATTTT	CAIGGADTQYF
TRBV7-2	few	TRBJ2-7	TRBD1	TGTGCCAGCAGCTCCGCACAGGGGGCCGAGCAGTACTTC	CASSSAQGAEQYF
TRBV7-2	few	TRBJ2-5	.	TGTGCCAGCAGCCCTACTACGTACCAAGAGACCCAGTACTTC	CASSPTTYQETQYF
TRBV6-6	many	TRBJ2-5	TRBD2	TGTGCCAGCAGGCCAACTAGCGGGGGCATGGCGTACCAAGAGACCCAGTACTTC	CASRPTSGGMAYQETQYF
TRBV6-4	.	TRBJ2-5	.	TGTGCCAGCAGTGAAACAGGGTCCTCCGTAGAGACCCAGTACTTC	CASSETGSSVETQYF
TRBV4-3	many	TRBJ2-1	.	TGCGCCAGCAGCCAGGGGTATAGTGGGAATGAGCAGTTCTTC	CASSQGYSGNEQFF
TRBV4-2	.	TRBJ2-3	.	TGTGCCAGCAGCCAAGATCGGGACCCGGGGTATACGCAGTATTTT	CASSQDRDPGYTQYF
TRBV25-1	few	TRBJ1-1	TRBD1	TGTGCCAGCACCACAGGGGACCGGAACACTGAAGCTTTCTTT	CASTTGDRNTEAFF
TRBV7-2	many	TRBJ1-2	.	TGTGCCAGCAGCTTAGCGCGCAGCCATGCCTATGGCTACACCTTC	CASSLARSHAYGYTF
TRBV12-3/TRBV12-4	.	TRBJ1-3	TRBD1	TGTGCCAGCAGCGTACAGGGGGTTGGAAACACCATATATTTT	CASSVQGVGNTIYF
TRBV7-6	.	TRBJ1-6	TRBD1	TGTGCCAGCAGCAAAACCGGGACAGGGCATTCACCCCTCCACTTT	CASSKTGTGHSPLHF
TRBV12-3/TRBV12-4	many	TRBJ2-1	TRBD1	TGTGCCAGCAGTCAGGGACAGGGCTCCTACAATGAGCAGTTCTTC	CASSQGQGSYNEQFF
TRBV4-1	.	TRBJ1-2	TRBD1	TGCGCCAGCAGCCAAGCACAGGGGGTAGGATATGGCTACACCTTC	CASSQAQGVGYGYTF
TRBV7-9	.	TRBJ1-1	.	TGTGCCAGCAGCCCCGTTACAAATATGAACACTGAAGCTTTCTTT	CASSPVTNMNTEAFF
TRBV10-3	few	TRBJ2-3	TRBD2	TGTGCCATCAGTGGGCCAGCGGGGGGTTTCGGAGATACGCAGTATTTT	CAISGPAGGFGDTQYF
TRBV29-1	few	TRBJ2-3	.	TGCAGCGCCTTTCCGGCGAGAACAGATACGCAGTATTTT	CSAFPARTDTQYF
TRBV7-6	.	TRBJ1-6	TRBD1	TGTGCCAGCAGCCCAGGGACAGGGTTGGCTCCCAATTCACCCCTCCACTTT	CASSPGTGLAPNSPLHF
TRBV9	.	TRBJ2-2	.	TGTGCCAGCAGCTCGCGGGGCGACGGGGAGCTGTTTTTT	CASSSRGDGELFF
TRBV6-6	few	TRBJ1-6	.	TGTGCCAGCGGAGAGCCCGGATCACCCCTCCACTTT	CASGEPGSPLHF
TRBV5-1	.	TRBJ2-7	.	TGCGCCAGCAGCTTGGAATCCACCCGGTTCGTCGAGCAGTACTTC	CASSLESTRFVEQYF
TRBV5-4	few	TRBJ2-1	.	TGTGCCAGCAGCTTGGATTTTAGGAATGAGCAGTTCTTC	CASSLDFRNEQFF
TRBV5-8	few	TRBJ2-1	TRBD2	TGTGCCAGCAGCCCGGGGGGGGGACCGGCCGACAATGAGCAGTTCTTC	CASSPGGGPADNEQFF
TRBV15	many	TRBJ2-1	.	TGTGCCACCAGCTACCGGGGGACAGACAATGAGCAGTTCTTC	CATSYRGTDNEQFF
TRBV10-3	few	TRBJ2-5	.	TGTGCCATCAGTGAGCCGGGTACGGGAAGGCGGGCCCAAGAGACCCAGTACTTC	CAISEPGTGRRAQETQYF
TRBV7-3	many	TRBJ2-5	TRBD2	TGTGCCAGCAGCCCACGGGGGGACCAAGAGACCCAGTACTTC	CASSPRGDQETQYF
TRBV10-3	.	TRBJ2-7	.	TGTGCCATCAGTGATAGGGGCCAGGCCGGGTACGAGCAGTACTTC	CAISDRGQAGYEQYF
TRBV11-3	once	TRBJ2-5	TRBD2	TGTGCCAGCAGCTTAGGGGTGACTAGCGGCCAAGAGACCCAGTACTTC	CASSLGVTSGQETQYF
TRBV6-6	.	TRBJ2-7	TRBD2	TGTGCCAGCAGCGAGGGACTAGCGGGGTCCTACGAGCAGTACTTC	CASSEGLAGSYEQYF
TRBV7-2	few	TRBJ2-2	.	TGTGCCAGCACCAACTCCAGGGGAGGTATGGGCGGGGAGCTGTTTTTT	CASTNSRGGMGGELFF
TRBV28	.	TRBJ1-2	.	TGTGCCAGCAGTAGTCTCGACAGACCTAACTATGGCTACACCTTC	CASSSLDRPNYGYTF
TRBV4-1	.	TRBJ2-5	TRBD1	TGCGCCAGCAGCGCGCGTACCCGGGACAGAAAAGAGACCCAGTACTTC	CASSARTRDRKETQYF
TRBV12-3/TRBV12-4	.	TRBJ2-5	.	TGTGCCAGCAGTTTGATGGGGCAAGAGACCCAGTACTTC	CASSLMGQETQYF
TRBV12-3/TRBV12-4	.	TRBJ1-1	.	TGTGCCAGCAGTACCAATCAGGGGAACACTGAAGCTTTCTTT	CASSTNQGNTEAFF
TRBV2	few	TRBJ1-6	.	TGTGCCAGCAGTGATGACAGCTCCTATAATTCACCCCTCCACTTT	CASSDDSSYNSPLHF
TRBV7-8	many	TRBJ1-1	.	TGTGCCAGCAGCTTAGGTTCGGGCACTGAAGCTTTCTTT	CASSLGSGTEAFF
TRBV7-9	many	TRBJ2-1	.	TGTGCCAGCAGCTTCTCCTACAATGAGCAGTTCTTC	CASSFSYNEQFF
TRBV4-1	few	TRBJ1-5	TRBD1	TGCGCCAGCAGCCAAGATCCAGTCGGAGGGGGCTTTGGCAATCAGCCCCAGCATTTT	CASSQDPVGGGFGNQPQHF
TRBV7-2	.	TRBJ2-3	TRBD2	TGTGCCAGCAGCTTAGCGAACCTAGCGGGGGGAAGCACAGATACGCAGTATTTT	CASSLANLAGGSTDTQYF
TRBV25-1	few	TRBJ1-1	.	TGTGCCAGCAGTGAATTCCGTATGGGATCGAGGGGCACTGAAGCTTTCTTT	CASSEFRMGSRGTEAFF
TRBV7-9	few	TRBJ2-1	TRBD2	TGTGCCAGCAGCCCCTTACCGGGGGGAGCCTACAATGAGCAGTTCTTC	CASSPLPGGAYNEQFF
TRBV7-3	few	TRBJ2-5	TRBD1	TGTGCCAGCAGCATACTAGGGGGCATGGAGACCCAGTACTTC	CASSILGGMETQYF
TRBV28	.	TRBJ2-2	.	TGTGCCAGCAGTACAGTGACTAGCACCGGGGAGCTGTTTTTT	CASSTVTSTGELFF
TRBV20-1	many	TRBJ2-3	.	TGCAGTGCTGCCTTTCCCCTTACCGGCACAGATACGCAGTATTTT	CSAAFPLTGTDTQYF
TRBV5-1	.	TRBJ1-2	.	TGCGCCAGCAAACAGGGAGTCCATGGCTACACCTTC	CASKQGVHGYTF